The 14 T cell receptor beta chains below come from one sample, sequenced in a study of Ad26.COV2.S vaccination and SARS-CoV-2 variants. The treatment was: approximately 18 received Ad26.COV2.S at low or high dose, single or two shots; about 5 received placebo; per-sample allocation not given. Vaccine and placebo recipients were sampled on day 63 after the first injection. TCRdb's copy holds only in-frame clones and misses some; the assay was immunoSEQ multiplex PCR. The sample contains around 300,000 clones, 65% to 90% of which appear only once. Source: peripheral blood, taken in a trial of Ad26.COV2.S vaccine versus placebo. These TCRs come from a person aged 18-65 years who received the Ad26.COV2.S COVID-19 vaccine or a placebo.

The chain is built from TRBV6-6 and TRBJ2-1; 7 bases line up with TRBD1. CDR1 is MNHNY and CDR2 is SVGAGI in the germline V gene (reference sequence). V lost 2 bases to trimming and J lost 16 bases; unmatched junction nucleotides: 8. This CDR3 has 12 amino acids. CDR3 loop: CASSYPSGQAFF. In DNA, the CDR3 is TGTGCCAGCAGTTACCCCTCAGGACAGGCCTTCTTC.

V gene TRBV21-1 combines with J gene TRBJ2-5; the listed D gene, TRBD2, was not tested against the DNA. TRBV21-1 is described as a pseudogene. This CDR3 region has 16 residues. CDR3 nucleotides: TGTGCCAGCAGCAGGCTAGCGGGAGCCCCGGGGGAGACCCAGTACTTC. This gives the protein CASSRLAGAPGETQYF.

The chain couples TRBV4-3 to TRBJ2-3; D gene uncertain. V was trimmed by 4 bases and J by 7 bases, leaving 9 bases between them. The germline V gene encodes CDR1 LGHNA and CDR2 YSLEER. The CDR3 is 12 amino acids. DNA for the CDR3: TGCGCCAGCAGCCCGAACACGAATACGCAGTATTTT. Protein product: CASSPNTNTQYF.

The chain carries TRBV2 and TRBJ2-3, with D possibly matching TRBD2 (6 bases). Per germline, CDR1 SNHLY and CDR2 FYNNEI. CDR3 length: 15 residues. V shed 5 bases and J shed 1 base, with 13 bases lying between them. The CDR3 DNA reads TGTGCCAGCAGTACCAGACTAGGGGGCACAGATACGCAGTATTTT. It specifies CASSTRLGGTDTQYF.

With regard to this clone: The junction and the germline gene differ at one end; a read error may be behind it. The chain employs TRBV7-7 and TRBJ2-2; 16 positions agree with TRBD2. The CDR3 is made up of 20 amino acids. Germline values: CDR1 SSHAT, CDR2 FNYEAQ (reference sequence). CDR3 sequence (DNA): TGTGCTAGCAGCACCGGTCCCGGGACTAGCGGGGGGGCGATAACCGGGGAGCTGTTTTTT. Encoded protein: CASSTGPGTSGGAITGELFF.

This chain links TRBV7-2 with TRBJ1-5, with a weak D call TRBD1 (5 bases). CDR1 and CDR2 (germline): SGHTA, FQGNSA. V lost 1 base and J lost 3, with 7 bases in between. The CDR3 covers 14 residues. CDR3 sequence (DNA): TGTGCCAGCAGCTTAGGGACACTCAATCAGCCCCAGCATTTT. This translates into CASSLGTLNQPQHF.

The rearrangement links TRBV6-5 to TRBJ1-1, with unresolved D. Trimming shortened V by 7 bases and J by 4 bases, and 10 bases separated the two germline ends. The CDR3 is made up of 12 amino acids. CDR1 is MNHEY, CDR2 SVGAGI, per germline. CDR3 loop: CASTRTSTEAFF. In DNA, the CDR3 is TGTGCCAGCACGCGGACTTCCACTGAAGCTTTCTTT.

The chain employs TRBV7-2 and TRBJ1-4; D is unresolved. The CDR3 runs to 13 residues. Germline V gene data show CDR1 as SGHTA and CDR2 as FQGNSA. V lost 3 bases to trimming and J lost 8 bases, with 10 bases between them. This chain's CDR3 is CASSFRRDEKLFF. The CDR3 coding sequence is TGTGCCAGCAGCTTCAGACGCGACGAAAAACTGTTTTTT.

The chain carries TRBV27 and TRBJ2-1, with D perhaps TRBD2 (5 bases). The germline gives CDR1 MNHEY, CDR2 SMNVEV (reference sequence). This CDR3 has 15 amino acids. V lost 6 bases and J 0 bases, leaving 12 bases between the germline ends. For the CDR3, the DNA is TGTGCCAGCAGAAGTCCGGGGAGCTCCTACAATGAGCAGTTCTTC. Its translation: CASRSPGSSYNEQFF.

The rearrangement links TRBV5-6 to TRBJ1-1; 9 bases match TRBD1. Looked up from germline, CDR1 is SGHDT and CDR2 is YYEEEE. The J segment lost 7 bases and the V segment lost 4 bases, leaving 14 bases of the junction unmatched. This CDR3 has 16 residues. The CDR3 DNA reads TGTGCCAGCAGCACGATTATGGGACAGGGATATGGTGAAGCTTTCTTT. This encodes CASSTIMGQGYGEAFF.

The gene calls are TRBV28 and TRBJ1-2; D not resolved. From germline, CDR1 is MDHEN and CDR2 SYDVKM. The CDR3 is made up of 15 amino acids. Trimming shortened V by 3 bases and J by 0 bases, and 11 bases separated the two germline ends. The CDR3 reads CASSFREGTNYGYTF. For the CDR3, the DNA is TGTGCCAGCAGTTTCAGAGAGGGTACTAACTATGGCTACACCTTC.

The V and J genes are TRBV27 and TRBJ2-5; D ambiguous. V lost 6 bases to trimming and J lost 5 bases, with 13 bases between them. The CDR3 loop spans 13 amino acids. Germline V lookup: CDR1 MNHEY, CDR2 SMNVEV (reference sequence). CDR3 bases: TGTGCCAGCAGCCCGACCCCGCGGGAGACCCAGTACTTC. Its protein product is CASSPTPRETQYF.

The chain carries TRBV28 and TRBJ2-7; 10 positions agree with TRBD2. The J segment lost 6 bases and the V segment lost 8 bases, leaving 7 bases of the junction unmatched. The CDR3 is 13 residues long. The germline V gene has CDR1 MDHEN and CDR2 SYDVKM. The CDR3 loop reads CASGAGGLSEQYF. In nucleotides, the CDR3 is TGTGCCAGCGGAGCGGGGGGGCTGAGCGAGCAGTACTTC.

This clone was seen just once. J is TRBJ2-5 and V is TRBV7-8, with D perhaps TRBD1 or TRBD2 (5 bases each). This CDR3 has 13 amino acids. The V end lost 5 bases, the J end lost 5 bases, and 12 bases lay between the germline ends. Germline V gene data show CDR1 as SGHVS and CDR2 as FQNEAQ. The CDR3 loop reads CASSRGHGETQYF. CDR3 in DNA: TGTGCCAGCAGCCGGGGCCACGGGGAGACCCAGTACTTC.